These 6 T cell receptor beta chains share one sample of origin, sequenced in a study of T cells in Graves' hyperthyroidism and ophthalmopathy. Amplified TCR beta CDR3 regions came from RNA transcripts. HTBI primers were used for first-round RT-PCR of the TCR CDR3. TCRdb analysed the multiplex PCR reads with MiXCR anew, one entry per CDR3 protein. The sample consists of hundreds of thousands of distinct CDR3 sequences, 11% to 15% of them appearing once. The sequencing input was blood. The receptors derive from a woman younger than 30 with Graves' hyperthyroidism.

This clonotype was counted many times. The J gene is TRBJ2-7, the V gene TRBV6-1, with 9 positions matching TRBD1. V lost 8 bases to trimming and J lost 5 bases; unmatched junction nucleotides: 10. This CDR3 is 14 amino acids long. Germline V lookup: CDR1 MNHNS, CDR2 SASEGT. The CDR3 here is CASSKGQGKNEQYF. CDR3 nucleotides: TGTGCCAGCTCAAAGGGACAGGGAAAAAACGAGCAGTACTTC.

On this clonotype: Lacking the conserved final phenylalanine or tryptophan, this CDR3 likely reflects a read error. This chain links TRBV30 with TRBJ2-3, with D hard to call. This CDR3 is built from 12 residues. The V end lost 0 bases, the J end lost 4 bases, and 5 bases lay between the germline ends. Germline V CDR1 and CDR2: GTSNPN, SVGIG (reference sequence). The CDR3 coding sequence is TGTGCCTGGAGTGTGTCTGCAGATACGCAGTATTCT. Protein product: CAWSVSADTQYS.

This clonotype has more than one count but fewer than ten. A much bigger clone sits one base away, suggesting this may be a read error. The chain joins TRBV12-3 or TRBV12-4 to TRBJ2-7; TRBD2 is a possible D gene (6 bases). The CDR3 consists of 14 residues. V was shortened by 7 bases and J by 7 bases, with 20 bases between the two germline ends. CDR3 in DNA: TGTGCCAGCACCCAAACCGGAGGGGCGGATGAGCAGTACTTC. Translation gives CASTQTGGADEQYF.

This clonotype was recorded many times. The chain has TRBV11-2 and TRBJ2-3, with 10 bases identical to TRBD1. This CDR3 is 15 amino acids long. Germline V gene sequence: CDR1 SGHAT, CDR2 FQNNGV. V was clipped by 5 bases and J by 3 bases; unmatched bases: 5. CDR3 protein: CASSPTGGMTDTQYF. In DNA, the CDR3 is TGTGCCAGCAGCCCGACAGGGGGCATGACAGATACGCAGTATTTT.

The V and J genes are TRBV6-1 and TRBJ2-5; D is unclear. This CDR3 region has 17 residues. CDR1 and CDR2 from the germline V gene are MNHNS and SASEGT. The V gene lost 2 bases and the J gene lost 3 bases, with 19 bases spanning the gap. This CDR3 is CASSEIGRQQTKETQYF. The DNA of the CDR3 is TGTGCCAGCAGTGAAATTGGTCGGCAACAGACCAAAGAGACCCAGTACTTC.

This clonotype was detected many times. The chain uses TRBV7-8 and TRBJ1-5, with 8 bases fitting TRBD1. Germline-derived CDR1 and CDR2 are SGHVS and FQNEAQ. Trimming cost V 5 bases and J 4 bases; bases outside gene matches: 10. The CDR3 spans 16 residues. The CDR3 coding sequence is TGTGCCAGCAGCCCTAAAGCAGGGGGCGCAAATCAGCCCCAGCATTTT. This codes for CASSPKAGGANQPQHF.